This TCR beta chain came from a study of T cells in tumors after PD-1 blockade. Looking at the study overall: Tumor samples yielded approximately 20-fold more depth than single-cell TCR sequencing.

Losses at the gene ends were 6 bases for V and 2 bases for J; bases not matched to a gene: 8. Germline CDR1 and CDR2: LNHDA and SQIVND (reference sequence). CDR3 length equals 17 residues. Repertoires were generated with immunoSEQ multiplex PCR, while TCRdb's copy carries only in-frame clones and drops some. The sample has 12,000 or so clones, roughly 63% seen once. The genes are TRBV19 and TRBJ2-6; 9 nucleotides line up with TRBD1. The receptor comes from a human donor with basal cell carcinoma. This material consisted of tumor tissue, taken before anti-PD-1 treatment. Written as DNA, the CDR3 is TGTGCCAGTAGCCCCGGGACAGGGTATCCTGGGGCCAACGTCCTGACTTTC. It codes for CASSPGTGYPGANVLTF.